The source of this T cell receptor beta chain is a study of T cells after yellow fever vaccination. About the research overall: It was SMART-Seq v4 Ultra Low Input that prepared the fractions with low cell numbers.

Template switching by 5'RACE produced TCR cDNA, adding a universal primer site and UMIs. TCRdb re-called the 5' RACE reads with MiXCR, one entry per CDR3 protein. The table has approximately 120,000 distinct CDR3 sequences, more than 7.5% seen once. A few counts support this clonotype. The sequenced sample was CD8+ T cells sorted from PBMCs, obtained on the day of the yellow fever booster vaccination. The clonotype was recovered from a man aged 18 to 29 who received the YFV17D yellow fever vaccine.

The CDR3 bases are TGTGCCACCAGTGAACAGGTCTACGAGCAGTACGTC. Its translation is CATSEQVYEQYV. This rearrangement joins TRBV24-1 to TRBJ2-7, with D tentatively TRBD1 (5 bases). This CDR3 spans 12 amino acids. Trimming shortened V by 4 bases and J by 3 bases, and 6 bases separated the two germline ends. Germline V gives CDR1 KGHDR, CDR2 SFDVKD.